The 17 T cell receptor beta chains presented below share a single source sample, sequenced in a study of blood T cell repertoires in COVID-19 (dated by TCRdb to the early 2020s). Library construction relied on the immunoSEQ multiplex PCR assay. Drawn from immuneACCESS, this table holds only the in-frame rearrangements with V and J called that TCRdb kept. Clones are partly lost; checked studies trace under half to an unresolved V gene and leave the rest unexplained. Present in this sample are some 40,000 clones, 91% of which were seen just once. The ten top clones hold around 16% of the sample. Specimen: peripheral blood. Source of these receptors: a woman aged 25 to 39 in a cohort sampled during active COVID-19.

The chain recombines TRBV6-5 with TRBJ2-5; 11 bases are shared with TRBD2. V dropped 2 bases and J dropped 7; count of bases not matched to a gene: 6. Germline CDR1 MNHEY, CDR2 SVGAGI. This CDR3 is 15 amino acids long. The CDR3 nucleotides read TGTGCCAGCAGTTACCCTGGGACTAGCGGAAGGACCCAGTACTTC. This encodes CASSYPGTSGRTQYF.

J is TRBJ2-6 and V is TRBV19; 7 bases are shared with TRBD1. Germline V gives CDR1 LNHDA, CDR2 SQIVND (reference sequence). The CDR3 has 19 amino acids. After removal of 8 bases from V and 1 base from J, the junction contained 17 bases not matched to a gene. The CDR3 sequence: CASRFANPGGSSGANVLTF. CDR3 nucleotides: TGTGCCAGTCGCTTCGCGAACCCAGGGGGATCGTCTGGGGCCAACGTCCTGACTTTC.

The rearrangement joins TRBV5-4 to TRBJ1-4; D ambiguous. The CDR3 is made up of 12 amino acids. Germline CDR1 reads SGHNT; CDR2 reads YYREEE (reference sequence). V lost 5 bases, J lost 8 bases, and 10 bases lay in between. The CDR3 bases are TGTGCCAGCAGAGGGCGGGAGGAAAAACTGTTTTTT. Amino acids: CASRGREEKLFF.

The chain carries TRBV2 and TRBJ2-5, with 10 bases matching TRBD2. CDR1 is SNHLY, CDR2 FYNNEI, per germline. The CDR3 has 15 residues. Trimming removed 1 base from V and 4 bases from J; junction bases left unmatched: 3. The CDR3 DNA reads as TGTGCCAGCAGTGAAGAGGGGACTAGCGCAGAGACCCAGTACTTC. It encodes CASSEEGTSAETQYF.

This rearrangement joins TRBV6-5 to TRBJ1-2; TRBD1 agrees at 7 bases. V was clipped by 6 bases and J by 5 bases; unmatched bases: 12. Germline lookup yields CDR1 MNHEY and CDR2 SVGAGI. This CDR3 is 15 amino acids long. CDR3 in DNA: TGTGCCAGCAGGCCCAGACAGGGTGGGGGTTATGGCTACACCTTC. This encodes CASRPRQGGGYGYTF.

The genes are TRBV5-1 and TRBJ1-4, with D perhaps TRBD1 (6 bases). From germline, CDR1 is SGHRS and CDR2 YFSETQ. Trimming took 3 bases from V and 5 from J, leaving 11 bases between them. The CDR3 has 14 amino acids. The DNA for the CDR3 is TGCGCCAGCAGCTCGACAGGCCGGAATGAAAAACTGTTTTTT. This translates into CASSSTGRNEKLFF.

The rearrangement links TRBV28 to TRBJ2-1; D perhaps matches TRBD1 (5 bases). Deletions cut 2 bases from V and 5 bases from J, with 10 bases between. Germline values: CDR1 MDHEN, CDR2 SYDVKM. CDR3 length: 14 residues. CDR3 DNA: TGTGCCAGCAGTTTAACAGGTGGCAACAATGAGCAGTTCTTC. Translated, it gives CASSLTGGNNEQFF.

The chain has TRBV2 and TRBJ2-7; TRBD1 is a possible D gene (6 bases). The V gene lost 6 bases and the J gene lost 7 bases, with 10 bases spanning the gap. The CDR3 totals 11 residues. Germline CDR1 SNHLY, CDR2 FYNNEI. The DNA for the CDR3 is TGTGCCAGCAGAGCTGGACAGGAGCAGTACTTC. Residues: CASRAGQEQYF.

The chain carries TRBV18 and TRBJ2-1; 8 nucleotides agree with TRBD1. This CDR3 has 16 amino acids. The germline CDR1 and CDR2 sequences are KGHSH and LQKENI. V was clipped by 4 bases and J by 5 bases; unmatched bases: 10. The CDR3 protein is CASSRVGQGANNEQFF. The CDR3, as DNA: TGTGCCAGCTCACGGGTGGGGCAGGGGGCTAACAATGAGCAGTTCTTC.

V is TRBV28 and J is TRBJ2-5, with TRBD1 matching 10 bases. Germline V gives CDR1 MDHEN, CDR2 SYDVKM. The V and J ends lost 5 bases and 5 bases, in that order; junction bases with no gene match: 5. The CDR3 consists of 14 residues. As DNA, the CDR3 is TGTGCCAGCAGTAAACGACAGGGGGCTGAGACCCAGTACTTC. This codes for CASSKRQGAETQYF. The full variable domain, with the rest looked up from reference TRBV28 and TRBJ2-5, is DVKVTQSSRYLVKRTGEKVFLECVQDMDHENMFWYRQDPGLGLRLIYFSYDVKMKEKGDIPEGYSVSREKKERFSLILESASTNQTSMYLCASSKRQGAETQYFGPGTRLLVL.

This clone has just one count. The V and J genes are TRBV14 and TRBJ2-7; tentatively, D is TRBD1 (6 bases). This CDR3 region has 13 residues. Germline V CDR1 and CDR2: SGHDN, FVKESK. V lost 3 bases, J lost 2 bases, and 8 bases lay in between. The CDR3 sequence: CASSHYRAYEQYF. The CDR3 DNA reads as TGTGCCAGCAGCCACTACAGGGCCTACGAGCAGTACTTC.

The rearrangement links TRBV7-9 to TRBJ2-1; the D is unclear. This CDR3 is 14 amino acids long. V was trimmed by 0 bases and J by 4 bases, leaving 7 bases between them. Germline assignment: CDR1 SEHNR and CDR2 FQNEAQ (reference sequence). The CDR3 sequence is CASSLATTYNEQFF. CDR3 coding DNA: TGTGCCAGCAGCTTAGCAACGACATACAATGAGCAGTTCTTC.

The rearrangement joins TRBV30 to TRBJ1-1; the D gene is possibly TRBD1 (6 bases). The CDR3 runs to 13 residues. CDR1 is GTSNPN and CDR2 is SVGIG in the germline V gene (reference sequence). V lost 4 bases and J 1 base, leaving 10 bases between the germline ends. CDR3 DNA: TGTGCCTGGAAGGGAGGGGGGAACACTGAAGCTTTCTTT. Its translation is CAWKGGGNTEAFF. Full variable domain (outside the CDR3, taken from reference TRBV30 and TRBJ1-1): SQTIHQWPATLVQPVGSPLSLECTVEGTSNPNLYWYRQAAGRGLQLLFYSVGIGQISSEVPQNLSASRPQDRQFILSSKKLLLSDSGFYLCAWKGGGNTEAFFGQGTRLTVV.

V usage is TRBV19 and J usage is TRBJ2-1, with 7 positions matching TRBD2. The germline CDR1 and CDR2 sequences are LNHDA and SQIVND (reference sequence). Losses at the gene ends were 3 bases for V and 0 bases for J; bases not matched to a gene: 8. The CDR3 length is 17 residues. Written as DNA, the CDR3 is TGTGCCAGTAGTATCGCGACGGGGGGTAGCTCCTACAATGAGCAGTTCTTC. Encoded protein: CASSIATGGSSYNEQFF.

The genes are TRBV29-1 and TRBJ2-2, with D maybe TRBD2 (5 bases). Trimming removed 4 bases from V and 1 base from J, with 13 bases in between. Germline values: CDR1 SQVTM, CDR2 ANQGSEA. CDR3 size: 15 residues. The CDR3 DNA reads TGCAGCGTTGTCCCCGGGAACCGGAACACCGGGGAGCTGTTTTTT. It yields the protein CSVVPGNRNTGELFF.

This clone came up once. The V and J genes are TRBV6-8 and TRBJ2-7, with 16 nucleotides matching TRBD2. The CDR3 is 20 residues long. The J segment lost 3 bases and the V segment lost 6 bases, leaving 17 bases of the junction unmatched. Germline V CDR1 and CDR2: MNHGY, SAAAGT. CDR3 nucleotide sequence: TGTGCCAGCAGGATTCTTTCGGGACTAGCGGGAGGGCCGGCATACTACGAGCAGTACTTC. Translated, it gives CASRILSGLAGGPAYYEQYF.

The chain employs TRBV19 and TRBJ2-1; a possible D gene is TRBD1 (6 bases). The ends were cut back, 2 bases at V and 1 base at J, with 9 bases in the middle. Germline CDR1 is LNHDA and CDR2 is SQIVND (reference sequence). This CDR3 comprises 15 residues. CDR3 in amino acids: CASSIQGMSYNEQFF. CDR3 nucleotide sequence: TGTGCCAGTAGTATACAGGGGATGTCCTACAATGAGCAGTTCTTC.